This T cell receptor (beta chain) appears in the sequencing data of a study of vaccination and CD4 T cells after COVID-19. There are a few counts of this clonotype. Antigen: not known. The CDR3 length is 15 residues. Germline loops: CDR1 SGHVS, CDR2 FQNEAQ. Trimming removed 3 bases at V and 3 bases at J, with 12 bases between. The Oncomine TCR Beta short-read assay sequenced DNA from cultured CD4+ T cells. Each CDR3 protein is one row after TCRdb ran MiXCR on the PCR reads. Of roughly 14,000 distinct CDR3 sequences in the sample, 35% to 50% were seen once. Regarding treatment: roughly 10-day PBMC culture with coronavirus spike peptide pools or control peptides (ViraFEST assay). Fresh IL-2 medium replaced half the culture medium on days 3 and 7.

This specimen was CD4+ T cells from blood, cultured in vitro, taken before SARS-CoV-2 vaccination. This chain links TRBV7-8 with TRBJ2-1, with D uncertain. This receptor was identified in a human donor who had recovered from COVID-19. Here the CDR3 DNA reads TGTGCCAGCAGCTTGCCGAGGAGCTTCTACAATGAGCAGTTCTTC. Protein sequence: CASSLPRSFYNEQFF.